A selection of T cell receptor beta chains follows, all from one sample in a study of T cell responses to AZD1222 COVID-19 vaccine. TCRdb keeps only in-frame clones here, not all; method: immunoSEQ multiplex PCR. Here the sample spans around 140,000 clones, around 93% being singletons. Sequencing used peripheral blood, obtained 28 days after the second AZD1222 dose. The receptors originated from an adult who received the AZD1222 COVID-19 vaccine. The CDR3 runs from the conserved cysteine through the conserved F or W. A D gene is named only where the DNA matches it firmly. Some rows have no size entry. The others give once, few or many, or a class for an expanded clone.

clone_size	d_call	v_call	j_call	cdr3_aa	cdr3_nt
-	-	TRBV6-6	TRBJ2-1	CASSYGGNYNEQFF	TGTGCCAGCAGTTACGGAGGGAACTACAATGAGCAGTTCTTC
once	-	TRBV5-1	TRBJ2-7	CASTRGHEQYF	TGCGCCAGCACAAGGGGCCACGAGCAGTACTTC
-	-	TRBV7-2	TRBJ2-7	CASSLVGGTYEQYF	TGTGCCAGCAGCTTAGTAGGTGGTACCTACGAGCAGTACTTC
once	-	TRBV12-3/TRBV12-4	TRBJ1-2	CASSLGPEGYTF	TGTGCCAGCAGTTTAGGACCTGAAGGCTACACCTTC
once	-	TRBV4-1	TRBJ2-6	CASRGMTVYGANVLTF	TGCGCCAGCAGGGGGATGACGGTTTATGGGGCCAACGTCCTGACTTTC
-	TRBD1	TRBV6-5	TRBJ2-7	CASTGTGGPYEQYF	TGTGCCAGCACCGGGACAGGGGGCCCCTACGAGCAGTACTTC
-	-	TRBV9	TRBJ2-1	CASSAQESTYNEQFF	TGTGCCAGCAGCGCACAGGAAAGCACCTACAATGAGCAGTTCTTC
once	-	TRBV5-1	TRBJ2-1	CASSLSSNAYNEQFF	TGCGCCAGCAGCTTAAGTAGCAATGCCTACAATGAGCAGTTCTTC
-	TRBD1	TRBV5-1	TRBJ2-3	CASSPGQVNTDTQYF	TGCGCCAGCAGCCCAGGACAGGTGAACACAGATACGCAGTATTTT
-	-	TRBV24-1	TRBJ2-3	CATSDFPPTGGSTDTQYF	TGTGCCACCAGTGATTTTCCACCCACCGGCGGAAGCACAGATACGCAGTATTTT
once	-	TRBV6-7	TRBJ1-6	CASSYNRDLEAPLHF	TGTGCCAGCAGTTATAACCGGGATTTGGAGGCACCCCTCCACTTT
-	-	TRBV6-5	TRBJ2-5	CASYRRGAETQYF	TGTGCCAGTTATAGGAGAGGGGCAGAGACCCAGTACTTC
few	-	TRBV19	TRBJ1-2	CASSIAQGINYGYTF	TGTGCCAGTAGTATAGCCCAGGGTATCAACTATGGCTACACCTTC
-	-	TRBV6-1	TRBJ1-6	CASSDPPYNSPLHF	TGTGCCAGCAGTGACCCCCCGTATAATTCACCCCTCCACTTT
-	-	TRBV18	TRBJ1-6	CASSDGNSPLHF	TGTGCCAGCTCGGATGGCAATTCACCCCTCCACTTT
-	TRBD2	TRBV5-1	TRBJ2-7	CASSFSGSPYEQYF	TGCGCCAGCAGCTTTAGCGGGAGTCCCTACGAGCAGTACTTC
-	TRBD1	TRBV28	TRBJ1-1	CASSTSYPGQGEFEGTEAFF	TGTGCCAGCAGTACGAGCTACCCGGGACAGGGGGAGTTTGAGGGCACTGAAGCTTTCTTT
-	-	TRBV4-1	TRBJ1-3	CASSQPTSRSSGNTIYF	TGCGCCAGCAGCCAACCGACCTCCCGCTCCTCTGGAAACACCATATATTTT
-	-	TRBV23-1	TRBJ1-2	CASSQSGLYYYGYTF	TGCGCCAGCAGTCAATCGGGCCTTTACTACTATGGCTACACCTTC
once	-	TRBV28	TRBJ1-2	CASIADRPHGYTF	TGTGCCAGCATCGCCGACAGGCCCCATGGCTACACCTTC
-	-	TRBV4-3	TRBJ2-5	CASSRNGRQETQYF	TGCGCCAGCAGCCGAAACGGGAGACAAGAGACCCAGTACTTC
-	-	TRBV19	TRBJ2-2	CASSLGRFGGELFF	TGTGCCAGTAGCCTAGGGAGGTTTGGCGGGGAGCTGTTTTTT
once	-	TRBV11-2	TRBJ2-1	CASSLGLERLLGVEQFF	TGTGCCAGCAGCTTGGGGTTAGAAAGATTACTTGGCGTTGAGCAGTTCTTC
few	-	TRBV27	TRBJ2-2	CASSLSTAWGELFF	TGTGCCAGCAGTTTATCGACGGCGTGGGGGGAGCTGTTTTTT
-	-	TRBV3-1/TRBV3-2	TRBJ2-2	CASSGPVGGELFF	TGTGCCAGCAGCGGCCCAGTAGGTGGGGAGCTGTTTTTT
-	-	TRBV19	TRBJ2-3	CASTSGLVSDTQYF	TGTGCCAGTACATCGGGGCTAGTCTCAGATACGCAGTATTTT
-	-	TRBV10-3	TRBJ1-1	CAATPGPGNTEAFF	TGTGCCGCGACCCCAGGGCCCGGGAACACTGAAGCTTTCTTT
-	-	TRBV11-2	TRBJ1-6	CASSYTPNSPLHF	TGTGCCAGCAGCTACACTCCGAATTCACCCCTCCACTTT
-	-	TRBV7-6	TRBJ2-7	CASSPQDSYSNYEQYF	TGTGCCAGCAGCCCGCAAGACAGTTATTCCAACTACGAGCAGTACTTC
-	TRBD2	TRBV28	TRBJ2-1	CASSFVSSGSPGQFF	TGTGCCAGCAGTTTTGTGTCTAGCGGGAGCCCGGGGCAGTTCTTC
-	TRBD2	TRBV29-1	TRBJ2-3	CSLLGVGGDTQYF	TGCAGCCTCCTGGGCGTGGGAGGGGATACGCAGTATTTT
-	-	TRBV24-1	TRBJ2-3	CATSDPSIRGTDTQYF	TGTGCCACCAGTGATCCCTCGATTCGGGGCACAGATACGCAGTATTTT